These T cell receptor beta chains were read from a single sample in a study of T cell responses to AZD1222 COVID-19 vaccine. TCRdb's copy holds only in-frame clones and misses some; the assay was immunoSEQ multiplex PCR. Of over 100,000 clones detected, more than 75% appear once; the ten largest clones hold around 3.5%. The sample here was peripheral blood, taken on day 0 of AZD1222 vaccination. The receptors were gathered from an adult in good health. Both conserved end residues are part of each CDR3. The D gene is left open where the match is weak. Rows give clone size only sometimes, using once, few, many, or a class for an expanded clone.

>TRBJ1-2|TRBD1|TRBV7-9|.
TGTGCCAGCAGCAGTACAGGGGGCAGTGGGTACTATGGCTACACCTTC
CASSSTGGSGYYGYTF
>TRBJ1-1|.|TRBV9|.
TGTGCCAGCAGCGAGGTCTTTGCGAACACTGAAGCTTTCTTT
CASSEVFANTEAFF
>TRBJ2-3|.|TRBV5-5|.
TGTGCCAGCAGCTTGGGGGGGCGATCGACAGATACGCAGTATTTT
CASSLGGRSTDTQYF
>TRBJ1-1|.|TRBV29-1|.
TGCAGCGCAGCCGGAGGGGTCAACACTGAAGCTTTCTTT
CSAAGGVNTEAFF
>TRBJ1-2|.|TRBV19|.
TGTGCCAGTAGTGACAGGAGTAGTTCCCGACGACGGGGACGTGGCTACACCTTC
CASSDRSSSRRRGRGYTF
>TRBJ1-1|.|TRBV29-1|.
TGCAGCGTTGATCAGGGTATAGCTTTCTTT
CSVDQGIAFF
>TRBJ1-5|.|TRBV5-1|.
TGCGCCAGCAGCTTAAATCCGCAAGATAGCAATCAGCCCCAGCATTTT
CASSLNPQDSNQPQHF
>TRBJ1-6|.|TRBV15|.
TGTGCCACCAGCAGAGGTCACTCCTATAATTCACCCCTCCACTTT
CATSRGHSYNSPLHF
>TRBJ1-1|.|TRBV6-1|.
TGTGCCAGCAGTGAACCCGGACAGTTGACTGAAGCTTTCTTT
CASSEPGQLTEAFF
>TRBJ1-5|.|TRBV29-1|.
TGCAGCGAAGACTATTGCAGGAATCAGCCCCAGCATTTT
CSEDYCRNQPQHF
>TRBJ1-1|.|TRBV7-6|once
TGTGCCACCGTGGGTGTGGTTGTAAGCATGAACACTGAAGCTTTCTTT
CATVGVVVSMNTEAFF
>TRBJ2-5|.|TRBV7-9|.
TGTGCCAGCAGCCTGAATCCGGTGGACAGCAAAGAGACCCAGTACTTC
CASSLNPVDSKETQYF
>TRBJ2-7|.|TRBV10-3|.
TGTGCCATCAGTGAAACCCACCCTAGCTCCTACGAGCAGTACTTC
CAISETHPSSYEQYF
>TRBJ2-6|.|TRBV19|.
TGTGCCAGTAACGACGACAGACCCTTATCTGGGGCCAACGTCCTGACTTTC
CASNDDRPLSGANVLTF
>TRBJ1-3|.|TRBV5-5|once
TGTGCCAGCAGCTTGGGCGGGGGTTCTGGAAACACCATATATTTT
CASSLGGGSGNTIYF
>TRBJ1-1|TRBD1|TRBV5-1|once
TGCGCCAGCAGCTTGGTCCCGTTAGGGGACAGAAAAAACACTGAAGCTTTCTTT
CASSLVPLGDRKNTEAFF
>TRBJ1-1|.|TRBV7-9|.
TGTGCCAGCAGCACCGGAACAGGGTTTTATGAGAACACTGAAGCTTTCTTT
CASSTGTGFYENTEAFF
>TRBJ2-5|.|TRBV7-3|.
TGTGCCAGCAGCTTAAGCAACCAAGAGACCCAGTACTTC
CASSLSNQETQYF
>TRBJ1-1|TRBD1|TRBV5-6|.
TGTGCCAGCAGCTTGGAAAGGGACAGGGCCCCTGAAGCTTTCTTT
CASSLERDRAPEAFF
>TRBJ1-1|.|TRBV7-2|.
TGTGCCAGCAGCTTAGTGGACAGTGGAGCAACTGAAGCTTTCTTT
CASSLVDSGATEAFF
>TRBJ2-2|TRBD2|TRBV7-2|.
TGTGCCAGCAGCCCCACTAGGGGACTAGCGGGCACCGGGGAGCTGTTTTTT
CASSPTRGLAGTGELFF
>TRBJ1-2|TRBD1|TRBV11-2|.
TGTGCCAGCAGCCCCGGGACAGGGGGCTTCGGCGGCTACACCTTC
CASSPGTGGFGGYTF
>TRBJ1-2|.|TRBV4-3|.
TGCGCCAGCAGCCAAGCGCCGTCAGGACGGTGGGGCTACACCTTC
CASSQAPSGRWGYTF
>TRBJ2-7|.|TRBV4-1|few
TGCGCCAGCAGCCAAGATCCAGACCGGGCCGAGCAGTACTTC
CASSQDPDRAEQYF
>TRBJ1-5|TRBD1|TRBV9|.
TGTGCCAGCAGCCGTGGACAGGGGGCCAGCCCCCAGCATTTT
CASSRGQGASPQHF
>TRBJ2-5|TRBD2|TRBV7-2|.
TGTGCCATCTTCAGGACGGGGAGGGCCCAAGAGACCCAGTACTTC
CAIFRTGRAQETQYF
>TRBJ1-5|.|TRBV4-1|few
TGCGCCAGCAGCGCCAGGCCGGGTCAGCCCCAGCATTTT
CASSARPGQPQHF
>TRBJ2-6|TRBD1|TRBV19|.
TGTGCCAGTAGTATGAGGACAGGGGGCGGCTCTGGGGCCAACGTCCTGACTTTC
CASSMRTGGGSGANVLTF
>TRBJ1-2|.|TRBV14|.
TGTGCCAGCAGCCAATATATAGGGGATGGCTACACCTTC
CASSQYIGDGYTF
>TRBJ2-2|TRBD1|TRBV5-1|.
TGCGCCAGCAGCCCCCCCCGGACAGGGAACACCGGGGAGCTGTTTTTT
CASSPPRTGNTGELFF
>TRBJ2-1|.|TRBV6-5|.
TGTGCCAGTTTACAGGGCTATGAGCAGTTCTTC
CASLQGYEQFF
>TRBJ2-3|.|TRBV7-2|.
TGTGCCAGCAGCTTAAGCGTCTCCAGGACAGATACGCAGTATTTT
CASSLSVSRTDTQYF
>TRBJ1-5|TRBD1|TRBV6-1|.
TGTGCCAGCAGTCAAGGACAGGGTAGCAATCAGCCCCAGCATTTT
CASSQGQGSNQPQHF
>TRBJ1-5|.|TRBV25-1|.
TGTGCCAGCAGTGAATTCAATCAGCCCCAGCATTTT
CASSEFNQPQHF
>TRBJ1-1|.|TRBV5-4|.
TGTGCCAGCAGCGGTGAATGGGGGGGGAACACTGAAGCTTTCTTT
CASSGEWGGNTEAFF
>TRBJ1-2|.|TRBV11-2|.
TGTGCCAGCAGCTTAGCCGGGATAGCTAACTATGGCTACACCTTC
CASSLAGIANYGYTF
>TRBJ1-3|.|TRBV10-3|.
TGTGCCATCAGTGAGTCGTTGAGCTCTGGAAACACCATATATTTT
CAISESLSSGNTIYF
>TRBJ1-1|.|TRBV5-1|.
TGCGCCAGCAGCTTGGGGGCGTCCACTGAAGCTTTCTTT
CASSLGASTEAFF
>TRBJ1-3|.|TRBV7-9|.
TGTGCCAGCAGACGGGGGTCAGGAAACACCATATATTTT
CASRRGSGNTIYF
>TRBJ1-6|TRBD1|TRBV7-2|.
TGTGCCAGCAGCTTAGAAGGACAGGTTCTCTCACCCCTCCACTTT
CASSLEGQVLSPLHF
>TRBJ1-4|TRBD1|TRBV6-5|.
TGTGCCAGCAGGAGAACAGGGGATGAAAAACTGTTTTTT
CASRRTGDEKLFF
>TRBJ1-1|.|TRBV20-1|.
TGCAGTGCCCGAGAGGGGGGGAAAGCTTTCTTT
CSAREGGKAFF
>TRBJ1-2|.|TRBV20-1|.
TGCAGTGCTACCCTCCCTTATGGCTACACCTTC
CSATLPYGYTF
>TRBJ2-7|TRBD2|TRBV4-2|.
TGTGCCAGCAGCCAAGATACGGGGGGGGCCTCCTACGAGCAGTACTTC
CASSQDTGGASYEQYF
>TRBJ1-1|.|TRBV6-5|.
TGTGCCAGCAGTTACCAGGGTACGAGAAGAAACACTGAAGCTTTCTTT
CASSYQGTRRNTEAFF
>TRBJ1-1|TRBD1|TRBV7-8|.
TGTGCCAGCAGCCGCACCGGGACAGGGACAGCTGAAGCTTTCTTT
CASSRTGTGTAEAFF